The 9 T cell receptor beta chains in this list originate from one sample, sequenced in a study of glioma-infiltrating T cells after dendritic cell vaccination (dated by TCRdb to about 2016). The library was prepared using the immunoSEQ multiplex PCR assay. Sourced from immuneACCESS, this table was stored by TCRdb with only in-frame sequences that have V and J called. A share of the clones is absent; for the studies checked, an unresolved V gene accounts for under half, and the remainder has no known explanation. This sample comprises more than 100,000 clones, roughly 76% of them detected only once. About an eighth of the sample is held by the ten biggest clonotypes. The source was blood, collected before dendritic cell vaccination. The receptors come from a human donor with glioblastoma.

The chain couples TRBV5-1 to TRBJ2-1, with 8 bases lining up with TRBD2. V lost 0 bases and J lost 6; bases outside the gene matches: 8. CDR3 length: 16 amino acids. From germline, CDR1 is SGHRS and CDR2 YFSETQ. DNA for the CDR3: TGCGCCAGCAGCTTGGCCGGGGGGGTAGAACCCAATGAGCAGTTCTTC. This encodes CASSLAGGVEPNEQFF.

The V and J genes are TRBV1 and TRBJ2-5; the table's D gene call, TRBD2, was not cross checked with the DNA. TRBV1 is labeled a pseudogene. CDR3 size: 13 residues. The CDR3 DNA reads TGCACCCGAGGGAGCGGGGGGGCGGAGACCCAGTACTTC. Translated: CTRGSGGAETQYF.

The V gene is TRBV4-3, the J gene TRBJ1-2; D may be TRBD1 (6 bases). Trimming pared 0 bases from V and 7 bases from J, leaving 18 bases between. The CDR3 consists of 16 residues. Germline V gives CDR1 LGHNA, CDR2 YSLEER. This chain's CDR3 is CASSQDFSGGKVGYTF. As DNA, the CDR3 is TGCGCCAGCAGCCAAGATTTTTCGGGGGGCAAGGTTGGCTACACCTTC.

The V gene is TRBV13, the J gene TRBJ2-7; tentatively, D is TRBD1 (5 bases). V lost 6 bases to trimming and J lost 3 bases, with 15 bases between them. The germline CDR1 and CDR2 sequences are PRHDT and FYEKMQ (reference sequence). The CDR3 has 14 amino acids. As DNA, the CDR3 is TGTGCCAGCAGTTATTCCGGAGACAGCTACGAGCAGTACTTC. Translated: CASSYSGDSYEQYF.

The chain links TRBV30 to TRBJ1-5; the D gene is possibly TRBD1 (6 bases). Deletions cut 2 bases from V and 4 bases from J, with 15 bases between. Germline CDR1 reads GTSNPN; CDR2 reads SVGIG (reference sequence). This CDR3 region has 15 residues. As DNA, the CDR3 is TGTGCCTGGAGTCTGAGGGGCAGGGGAAATCAGCCCCAGCATTTT. Protein product: CAWSLRGRGNQPQHF.

This chain links TRBV5-1 with TRBJ1-1; TRBD1 might be the D (5 bases). Trimming pared 2 bases from V and 1 base from J, leaving 6 bases between. The CDR3 loop spans 13 amino acids. Germline V gene sequence: CDR1 SGHRS, CDR2 YFSETQ. CDR3 DNA: TGCGCCAGCAGCTTTCAGGGGAACACTGAAGCTTTCTTT. Translating it yields CASSFQGNTEAFF.

This clone has only one observation. The chain employs TRBV7-2 and TRBJ1-5; 7 bases line up with TRBD1. The CDR3 is 15 amino acids. Germline assignment: CDR1 SGHTA and CDR2 FQGNSA. The V gene end was trimmed by 6 bases and the J gene end by 2 bases; junction bases not matched to a gene: 7. CDR3 residues: CASSPRQGGNQPQHF. The CDR3 bases are TGTGCCAGCAGTCCCAGACAGGGCGGCAATCAGCCCCAGCATTTT.

This clone came up a few times. This chain uses TRBV7-9 with TRBJ1-6, with 7 bases fitting TRBD1. With 4 bases clipped from V and 5 bases from J, the junction kept 5 bases outside the gene matches. This CDR3 comprises 15 residues. Germline V gene sequence: CDR1 SEHNR, CDR2 FQNEAQ (reference sequence). The CDR3 is CASSSGQTDNSPLHF. CDR3 in DNA: TGTGCCAGCAGCTCGGGACAGACAGATAATTCACCCCTCCACTTT.

The V call is TRBV11-3, the J call TRBJ1-1; D call uncertain. Between the trimmed V and J ends, which lost 5 bases and 8 bases, there was a span of 9 bases. Germline V CDR1 and CDR2: SGHNT, YENEEA. The CDR3 has 11 residues. In nucleotides, the CDR3 is TGTGCCAGCAGCGTCGGGAACGAAGCTTTCTTT. This gives the protein CASSVGNEAFF.